These 28 T cell receptor beta chains were sequenced from one sample in a study of CD4 T cells in relation to SARS-CoV-2 and coronaviruses. The unexposed donors gave CD4+ T cells in about 2011-2019, prior to COVID-19. After roughly ten days of culture, CD4+ T cells were isolated. Sequencing used immunoSEQ multiplex PCR; TCRdb keeps in-frame clones, though not all of them. The data contain some 22,000 clones, 66% of them singletons. For these receptors, no antigen is known. Specimen: CD4+ T cells from PBMCs, cultured in vitro. Receptors originate from a human donor in good health.

Only one count was recorded for this clone. The chain has TRBV9 and TRBJ2-3; 9 bases are shared with TRBD2. The CDR3 runs 15 residues. The ends lost 4 bases at V and 2 bases at J; junction bases unmatched: 5. Germline CDR1 reads SGDLS; CDR2 reads YYNGEE. In DNA, the CDR3 is TGTGCCAGCAGCATTAGCGGGGGCCTCACAGATACGCAGTATTTT. Its translation is CASSISGGLTDTQYF.

This rearrangement joins TRBV21-1 to TRBJ1-4; the D segment call TRBD1 is taken from the table without a DNA check. TRBV21-1 is described as a pseudogene. There are 11 residues in the CDR3. CDR3 region: CAGTGNEKLFF. The CDR3 DNA reads TGTGCCGGGACAGGGAATGAAAAACTGTTTTTT.

The V gene is TRBV5-4, the J gene TRBJ1-1; maybe TRBD1 (6 bases). V was trimmed by 6 bases and J by 1 base, leaving 13 bases between them. The CDR3 length is 14 residues. Germline V gives CDR1 SGHNT, CDR2 YYREEE (reference sequence). The CDR3 sequence: CASTLDSRNTEAFF. The DNA for the CDR3 is TGTGCCAGCACCCTGGACAGTCGGAACACTGAAGCTTTCTTT.

This chain joins TRBV9 and TRBJ2-5, with 14 bases that match TRBD2. This CDR3 region has 19 residues. Per germline, CDR1 SGDLS and CDR2 YYNGEE. V dropped 4 bases and J dropped 2; count of bases not matched to a gene: 13. The CDR3 protein is CASSSGTSGRRLGQETQYF. In DNA, the CDR3 is TGTGCCAGCAGCTCTGGGACTAGCGGGAGACGTTTGGGGCAAGAGACCCAGTACTTC.

The chain joins TRBV30 to TRBJ2-3, with D perhaps TRBD2 (5 bases). CDR3 size: 12 residues. Germline CDR1 is GTSNPN and CDR2 is SVGIG (reference sequence). Trimming removed 2 bases at V and 5 bases at J, with 8 bases between. Here the CDR3 reads CAWSITRDTQYF. DNA of the CDR3: TGTGCCTGGAGTATTACTAGAGATACGCAGTATTTT. The whole variable domain, filled in from reference TRBV30 and TRBJ2-3, reads SQTIHQWPATLVQPVGSPLSLECTVEGTSNPNLYWYRQAAGRGLQLLFYSVGIGQISSEVPQNLSASRPQDRQFILSSKKLLLSDSGFYLCAWSITRDTQYFGPGTRLTVL.

This clone has a single count. This sequence joins TRBV30 and TRBJ1-1; 7 nucleotides line up with TRBD1. J gave up 1 base and V 2 bases, and 4 bases lay outside the gene matches. Germline lookup yields CDR1 GTSNPN and CDR2 SVGIG (reference sequence). The CDR3 sequence is 14 residues long. The CDR3 coding sequence is TGTGCCTGGAGTAACGACAGGGAGAACACTGAAGCTTTCTTT. This encodes CAWSNDRENTEAFF.

This clone was counted once. The V and J genes are TRBV3-1 (or the pseudogene TRBV3-2) and TRBJ2-2; 7 positions agree with TRBD2. CDR1 and CDR2 from the germline V gene are LGHDT and YNNKEL (reference sequence). V gave up 4 bases and J gave up 7 bases; unmatched junction bases: 6. CDR3 length equals 14 residues. CDR3 sequence reads: CASSPRDYGGELFF. The CDR3 DNA follows: TGTGCCAGCAGCCCCCGGGACTACGGCGGGGAGCTGTTTTTT.

The genes are TRBV19 and TRBJ1-2, with a possible D match to TRBD1 (5 bases). The germline V gene encodes CDR1 LNHDA and CDR2 SQIVND (reference sequence). There are 14 residues in the CDR3. The V end was cut by 4 bases, the J end by 0 bases, with 9 bases between. CDR3 in amino acids: CASSNTGANYGYTF. CDR3 in DNA: TGTGCCAGTAGTAATACGGGGGCTAACTATGGCTACACCTTC.

Comments on this clone: The DNA is omitted, as the CDR3 cannot be located on it reliably, and the CDR3 follows TCRdb's listing. The V and J genes are TRBV6-2 or TRBV6-3 and TRBJ1-1; TRBD1, as called in the table, went unchecked against the DNA. The CDR3 length is 11 residues, termini included. Germline assignment: CDR1 MNHEY and CDR2 SVGEGT. CDR3 protein: CASSTSDRAFF.

V usage is TRBV27 and J usage is TRBJ1-2; D is undetermined. Per germline, CDR1 MNHEY and CDR2 SMNVEV (reference sequence). Trimming took 2 bases from V and 8 from J, leaving 12 bases between them. This CDR3 comprises 13 residues. This CDR3 is CASSLGRLTGYTF. CDR3 sequence (DNA): TGTGCCAGCAGTTTAGGGAGGCTTACCGGCTACACCTTC.

This clone has only a few counts. V and J are TRBV7-2 and TRBJ2-1; D remains ambiguous. The CDR3 is made up of 14 amino acids. Germline V gives CDR1 SGHTA, CDR2 FQGNSA. Trimming took off 0 bases at V and 7 bases at J, with 10 bases between the two ends. CDR3 DNA sequence: TGTGCCAGCAGCTTAGCGGCGCTAGTTAATGAGCAGTTCTTC. It yields the protein CASSLAALVNEQFF.

This clone was observed a few times. V and J are TRBV25-1 and TRBJ1-1, with 8 positions matching TRBD1. This CDR3 region has 14 residues. V lost 10 bases to trimming and J lost 0 bases; unmatched junction nucleotides: 7. Per the germline V gene, CDR1 is MGHDK and CDR2 is SYGVNS. CDR3 protein: CATQKTGVNTEAFF. CDR3 nucleotides: TGTGCCACGCAAAAGACAGGGGTGAACACTGAAGCTTTCTTT.

This sequence joins TRBV2 and TRBJ2-1; D is perhaps TRBD1 or TRBD2 (5 bases each). The germline V and J ends were trimmed by 5 bases and 9 bases, with 17 bases remaining between them. Germline V gives CDR1 SNHLY, CDR2 FYNNEI. The CDR3 has 14 amino acids. Written as DNA, the CDR3 is TGTGCCAGCAGTAGGGACCTTTCCTGGGGTGAGCAGTTCTTC. Its protein product is CASSRDLSWGEQFF.

The V call is TRBV11-3, the J call TRBJ2-3; D gene unclear. Trimming removed 5 bases from V and 7 bases from J, with 10 bases in between. CDR1 and CDR2 (germline): SGHNT, YENEEA. The CDR3 contains 12 residues. The CDR3 protein is CASSPRGNTQYF. CDR3 bases: TGTGCCAGCAGCCCCCGTGGGAATACGCAGTATTTT.

In its sample, this clone was seen once. This chain joins TRBV5-6 and TRBJ1-5, with 10 bases matching TRBD1. Germline V gives CDR1 SGHDT, CDR2 YYEEEE. V lost 4 bases and J lost 4; bases outside the gene matches: 8. This CDR3 is 16 amino acids long. CDR3 coding DNA: TGTGCCAGCAGCGAGGGGACAGGGGCCCGAAATCAGCCCCAGCATTTT. Translating it yields CASSEGTGARNQPQHF.

This rearrangement joins TRBV19 to TRBJ2-1; D tentatively fits TRBD1 or TRBD2 (5 bases each). V lost 5 bases, J lost 4 bases, and 27 bases lay in between. The CDR3 runs 19 residues. Germline V gene data show CDR1 as LNHDA and CDR2 as SQIVND (reference sequence). CDR3 nucleotides: TGTGCCAGTAGTGAGACCCCCGACAGTAGGGGAGACCCTTACAATGAGCAGTTCTTC. Its translation is CASSETPDSRGDPYNEQFF. Drawing the rest from reference TRBV19 and TRBJ2-1, the complete variable domain is DGGITQSPKYLFRKEGQNVTLSCEQNLNHDAMYWYRQDPGQGLRLIYYSQIVNDFQKGDIAEGYSVSREKKESFPLTVTSAQKNPTAFYLCASSETPDSRGDPYNEQFFGPGTRLTVL.

The J gene is TRBJ2-1, the V gene TRBV7-9; D not resolved. The V gene's germline CDR1 is SEHNR and CDR2 FQNEAQ (reference sequence). This CDR3 comprises 16 residues. V was trimmed by 4 bases and J by 0 bases, leaving 13 bases between them. CDR3 bases: TGTGCCAGCAGCTACGTCTTAGCCTTCTCCTACAATGAGCAGTTCTTC. It codes for CASSYVLAFSYNEQFF.

V and J are TRBV2 and TRBJ2-1; D gene uncertain. Trimming pared 6 bases from V and 0 bases from J, leaving 9 bases between. CDR1 and CDR2 (germline): SNHLY, FYNNEI. The CDR3 runs to 14 residues. The CDR3 DNA reads as TGTGCCAGCAGAACCCTCCGCTCCTACAATGAGCAGTTCTTC. Residues: CASRTLRSYNEQFF. Using reference TRBV2 and TRBJ2-1 for the parts outside the CDR3, the full variable domain is EPEVTQTPSHQVTQMGQEVILRCVPISNHLYFYWYRQILGQKVEFLVSFYNNEISEKSEIFDDQFSVERPDGSNFTLKIRSTKLEDSAMYFCASRTLRSYNEQFFGPGTRLTVL.

The genes are TRBV5-1 and TRBJ2-7; 9 positions match TRBD1. CDR1 SGHRS and CDR2 YFSETQ come from the germline V gene. Unmatched junction bases numbered 4, after V lost 0 bases and J lost 0 bases. The CDR3 spans 16 residues. This CDR3 is CASSLAGTGSSYEQYF. The CDR3 coding sequence is TGCGCCAGCAGCTTGGCGGGGACAGGGAGCTCCTACGAGCAGTACTTC. The variable domain in full, completed from reference TRBV5-1 and TRBJ2-7, reads KAGVTQTPRYLIKTRGQQVTLSCSPISGHRSVSWYQQTPGQGLQFLFEYFSETQRNKGNFPGRFSGRQFSNSRSEMNVSTLELGDSALYLCASSLAGTGSSYEQYFGPGTRLTVT.

The rearrangement links TRBV5-4 to TRBJ1-2, with 9 bases aligning to TRBD1. The germline V gene encodes CDR1 SGHNT and CDR2 YYREEE (reference sequence). Trimming cost V 7 bases and J 4 bases; bases outside gene matches: 8. CDR3 length: 14 amino acids. CDR3 DNA sequence: TGTGCCAGCTCCGGGGACAGGGAGGGCTATGGCTACACCTTC. Translated, it gives CASSGDREGYGYTF.

The rearrangement joins TRBV4-1 to TRBJ1-1; no clear D gene. Germline values: CDR1 MGHRA, CDR2 YSYEKL. Trimming took 4 bases from V and 1 from J, leaving 16 bases between them. This CDR3 comprises 16 residues. Here the CDR3 DNA reads TGCGCCAGCAGCCTTTTCGGCCGTTCTAAGAACACTGAAGCTTTCTTT. It is translated as CASSLFGRSKNTEAFF.

This rearrangement joins TRBV4-2 to TRBJ2-3; possibly TRBD2 for D (6 bases). This CDR3 comprises 13 residues. V lost 10 bases and J lost 0, with 11 bases in between. Germline V gives CDR1 LGHNA, CDR2 YNFKEQ. The CDR3 DNA reads TGTGCCACTCGGGAGTGGAGCACAGATACGCAGTATTTT. It codes for CATREWSTDTQYF.

The rearrangement links TRBV5-1 to TRBJ1-1; D is ambiguous. Germline assignment: CDR1 SGHRS and CDR2 YFSETQ. The CDR3 covers 13 residues. V dropped 1 base and J dropped 1 base, with 5 bases sitting between them. For the CDR3, the DNA is TGCGCCAGCAGCTTGATCCAGAACACTGAAGCTTTCTTT. Its protein product is CASSLIQNTEAFF.

The chain links TRBV5-1 to TRBJ2-3; a possible D gene is TRBD1 (5 bases). In germline, CDR1 is SGHRS, CDR2 YFSETQ. V gave up 0 bases and J gave up 4 bases, with 12 bases separating them. The CDR3 is 15 residues long. The CDR3 bases are TGCGCCAGCAGCTTGGTTTCAACAGGCGCAGATACGCAGTATTTT. Amino acids: CASSLVSTGADTQYF.

The genes are TRBV11-3 and TRBJ2-3; TRBD1 agrees at 9 bases. This CDR3 has 15 residues. With V trimmed by 5 bases and J by 6 bases, 9 bases remained unmatched. Per the germline V gene, CDR1 is SGHNT and CDR2 is YENEEA. The CDR3 sequence is CASSHGQGITDTQYF. CDR3 DNA: TGTGCCAGCAGCCACGGACAGGGGATTACGGATACGCAGTATTTT.

This clone turned up a few times. This rearrangement joins TRBV24-1 to TRBJ2-7, with a tentative D call TRBD2 (5 bases). The ends were cut back, 4 bases at V and 6 bases at J, with 15 bases in the middle. Germline V CDR1 and CDR2: KGHDR, SFDVKD. This CDR3 comprises 14 residues. CDR3 region: CATSDSRTAGEQYF. The CDR3 DNA follows: TGTGCCACCAGTGACTCTCGGACGGCGGGCGAGCAGTACTTC.

The chain links TRBV4-3 to TRBJ1-2; 9 bases fit TRBD1. The V gene's germline CDR1 is LGHNA and CDR2 YSLEER. V was clipped by 0 bases and J by 4 bases; unmatched bases: 6. This CDR3 spans 16 amino acids. The CDR3 protein is CASSQDWDRAIYGYTF. In nucleotides, the CDR3 is TGCGCCAGCAGCCAAGATTGGGACAGGGCCATCTATGGCTACACCTTC.

J is TRBJ1-5 and V is TRBV6-5; 9 positions agree with TRBD1. The CDR3 extends over 14 amino acids. Germline CDR1 is MNHEY and CDR2 is SVGAGI. The trim removed 7 bases at V and 7 bases at J, leaving 8 bases unmatched. The CDR3 protein is CASTLGQGGQPQHF. The CDR3 DNA reads TGTGCCAGCACCTTGGGACAGGGAGGGCAGCCCCAGCATTTT.